Below, one TCR beta chain is given with its context. Its antigen is not known. This record belongs to a study of cytomegalovirus exposure and HLA in healthy donors. Findings of the study overall: Both high specificity and high sensitivity reportedly marked the classifier's diagnosis of cytomegalovirus status. Investigators reported 150 to 200 TCR beta chains as tied to cytomegalovirus.

TCRdb keeps only in-frame clones here, not all; method: immunoSEQ multiplex PCR. The sample lists 110,000 or so clones; 86% were seen once. Germline CDR1 SNHLY, CDR2 FYNNEI. V lost 3 bases to trimming and J lost 9 bases; unmatched junction nucleotides: 12. The CDR3 spans 16 residues. The TCR originated in a young man in good health and CMV-seronegative. V is TRBV2 and J is TRBJ2-1; TRBD2 matches at 9 bases. The sequencing input was PBMCs. Here the CDR3 DNA reads TGTGCCAGCAGTGATCTGGGCGGGGGGGCTTTAGGTGAGCAGTTCTTC. Amino acids: CASSDLGGGALGEQFF.